This entry lists 2 T cell receptor beta chains sequenced from one sample in a study of shared clonotypes between healthy human individuals. Clones were sequenced by immunoSEQ multiplex PCR, and TCRdb holds only the in-frame ones, with some missing. The sample shows about 96,000 clones, roughly half of them seen only once. The sample consisted of PBMCs. These receptors came from a woman in her forties in good health. Some clones in this sample may be carry-over from other donors' samples.

J is TRBJ1-5 and V is TRBV6-5; 10 bases align to TRBD1. Germline CDR1 and CDR2: MNHEY and SVGAGI. The CDR3 loop spans 15 amino acids. V gave up 4 bases and J gave up 5 bases; unmatched junction bases: 5. CDR3 sequence (DNA): TGTGCCAGCAGTTTTACGGGACAGGGGTATCAGCCCCAGCATTTT. Protein: CASSFTGQGYQPQHF.

This clone appeared a few times. The CDR3 DNA reads as TGTGCCTGGAGTGCCTCTAGCTCCGGGGAGCTGTTTTTT. Residues: CAWSASSSGELFF. The chain combines TRBV30 with TRBJ2-2; possibly TRBD2 for D (5 bases). The germline V gene has CDR1 GTSNPN and CDR2 SVGIG (reference sequence). The CDR3 loop spans 13 amino acids. V dropped 1 base and J dropped 6 bases, with 9 bases sitting between them.